The TCR beta chain under discussion was sequenced for a study of T cell repertoires in cytomegalovirus infection. To note about this clonotype: Its specificity is not known.

MiXCR, applied by TCRdb to the reads, yields one record per CDR3 protein. The table includes a few hundred thousand distinct CDR3 sequences, 40% detected once. Study results and limitations: Pooled public TCR beta family frequency picked out CMV carriers with the relevant HLA.

This specimen was cultured PBMCs, taken from culture after CMV antigen stimulation. This clonotype was obtained from a human donor in good health (CMV status not recorded). Some clones in this sample may be carry-over from other donors' samples.

CDR3 sequence: CSVPSYGPSSYNEQFF. CDR3 nucleotide sequence: TGCAGCGTCCCATCTTACGGCCCCAGCTCCTACAATGAGCAGTTCTTC. The chain has TRBV29-1 and TRBJ2-1; the D is unclear. The CDR3 has 16 residues. V lost 6 bases and J 0 bases, leaving 18 bases between the germline ends. Germline V gene data show CDR1 as SQVTM and CDR2 as ANQGSEA.